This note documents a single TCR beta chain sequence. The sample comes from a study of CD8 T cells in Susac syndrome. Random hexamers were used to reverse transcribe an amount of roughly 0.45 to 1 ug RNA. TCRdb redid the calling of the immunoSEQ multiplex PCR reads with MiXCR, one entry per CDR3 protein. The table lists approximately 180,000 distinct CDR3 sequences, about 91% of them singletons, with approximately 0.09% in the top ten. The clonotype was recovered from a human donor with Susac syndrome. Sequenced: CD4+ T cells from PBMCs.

The CDR3 region has the DNA TGTGCCAGCAGCTTGAGGACAGGGGGCGTTACAGATACGCAGTATTTT. It yields the protein CASSLRTGGVTDTQYF. The chain links TRBV5-4 to TRBJ2-3; TRBD1 matches at 11 bases. Germline V gene lookup returns CDR1 SGHNT and CDR2 YYREEE (reference sequence). The CDR3 consists of 16 residues. With V trimmed by 1 base and J by 3 bases, 4 bases remained unmatched.